This T cell receptor beta chain is drawn from a study of blood T cell repertoires in COVID-19. About the research overall: Both acute and convalescent COVID-19 samples were obtained from the United States, Italy and Spain. T cells, B-cell-depleted T cells, or PBMCs supplied cDNA or gDNA.

Patients at the Seattle site were enrolled during active infection and followed longitudinally. The germline V gene encodes CDR1 LGHDT and CDR2 YNNKEL (reference sequence). Trimming shortened V by 2 bases and J by 4 bases, and 14 bases separated the two germline ends. The CDR3 loop spans 15 amino acids. In the original workflow: Counts of nucleated cells, estimated from reference gene primer amplification, were obtained. Libraries were prepared by immunoSEQ multiplex PCR; TCRdb keeps only in-frame clonotypes and omits some of them. The V and J calls and clone size are taken from that table; D and trimming were inferred from the DNA. The sample has hundreds of thousands of clones, approximately 86% seen once.

The sequencing input was peripheral blood. The TCR sequence derives from a woman between 70 and 85 years old with COVID-19, enrolled during active disease. The V gene is TRBV3-1 (or the pseudogene TRBV3-2), the J gene TRBJ2-5; a weak D match, TRBD1 (5 bases). CDR3 bases: TGTGCCAGCAGCCAATCCAGGGTAAGGGGAGAGACCCAGTACTTC. The encoded protein is CASSQSRVRGETQYF.